This T cell receptor beta chain was identified in a study of regulatory T cells in long-lasting Graves disease. Study-level results: The persistent group shared some 2,700 public clonotypes, more than the roughly 970 shared by new patients.

This clonotype has only a few counts. The antigen is not known. In building TCR beta libraries, iRepertoire HTBI primers were used together with Arm-PCR of CDR3 regions. TCRdb reprocessed the multiplex PCR reads with MiXCR, giving one entry per CDR3 protein. In the table there are fewer than 550,000 distinct CDR3 sequences, approximately 16% of which are singletons. V was cut by 6 bases and J by 5 bases, with 13 bases left in between. Germline CDR1 and CDR2: SGHAT and FQNNGV. The CDR3 contains 14 residues. Time point reported: newly diagnosed GD, antithyroid drugs for less than 3 months. PBMCs were the source of the RNA used for TCR sequencing. These data were likewise used in another study, on T cells in Graves' hyperthyroidism and ophthalmopathy.

Source: peripheral blood mononuclear cells (PBMCs), taken at new diagnosis, from a patient treated with antithyroid drugs. The receptor's source is a woman aged 35 to 59 with Graves disease. The rearrangement uses TRBV11-2 and TRBJ2-2; the D call may be TRBD1 or TRBD2 (5 bases each). The CDR3: CASRGVGRTGELFF. As DNA, the CDR3 is TGTGCCAGCAGGGGGGTGGGGAGAACCGGGGAGCTGTTTTTT.